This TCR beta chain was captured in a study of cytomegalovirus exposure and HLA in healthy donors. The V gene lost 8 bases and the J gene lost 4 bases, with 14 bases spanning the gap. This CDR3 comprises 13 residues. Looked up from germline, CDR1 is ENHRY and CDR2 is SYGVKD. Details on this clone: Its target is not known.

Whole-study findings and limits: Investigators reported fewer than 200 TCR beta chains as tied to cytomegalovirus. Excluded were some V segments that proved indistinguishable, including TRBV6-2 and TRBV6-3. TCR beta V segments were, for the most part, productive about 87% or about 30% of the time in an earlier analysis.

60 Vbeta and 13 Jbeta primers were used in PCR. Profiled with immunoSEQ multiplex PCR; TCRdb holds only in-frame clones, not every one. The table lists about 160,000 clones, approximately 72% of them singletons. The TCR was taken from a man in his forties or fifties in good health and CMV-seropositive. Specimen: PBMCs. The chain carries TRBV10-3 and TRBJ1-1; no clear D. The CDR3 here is CAISQQGATEAFF. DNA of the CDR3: TGTGCCATCTCCCAACAAGGAGCCACTGAAGCTTTCTTT.